The TCR beta chain under discussion was sequenced for a study of Tregs in tolerant kidney transplant recipients. V gave up 0 bases and J gave up 4 bases, with 7 bases separating them. CDR1 SGHRS and CDR2 YFSETQ come from the germline V gene. The CDR3 consists of 13 residues. Method: immunoSEQ multiplex PCR; TCRdb's copy keeps in-frame clones and lacks some. The sample contains around 230,000 clones, more than 65% of which appear only once. This chain links TRBV5-1 with TRBJ1-1; D unclear. This sequence was found in a human donor in good health. Input material: CD4+ T cells from blood. The CDR3 sequence: CASSLEAFTEAFF. The CDR3 bases are TGCGCCAGCAGCTTGGAGGCTTTCACTGAAGCTTTCTTT.